This T cell receptor (beta chain) was recorded in a study of T cell responses to AZD1222 COVID-19 vaccine. On the study more broadly: Pooled samples include second doses given at about 4 or 12 weeks.

V lost 0 bases and J 1 base, leaving 6 bases between the germline ends. The CDR3 runs 15 residues. Per the germline V gene, CDR1 is MNHEY and CDR2 is SVGAGI. The protocol was immunoSEQ multiplex PCR, while the TCRdb copy is restricted to in-frame clones and leaves out a portion. The sample consists of 95,000 to 100,000 clones, approximately 86% of them appearing once. The chain uses TRBV6-5 and TRBJ2-2; D gene uncertain. The sequence was obtained from an adult in good health. The sequencing used peripheral blood, collected on day 0 of AZD1222 vaccination. CDR3 sequence reads: CASSYSNRNTGELFF. The DNA for the CDR3 is TGTGCCAGCAGTTACTCGAACCGGAACACCGGGGAGCTGTTTTTT.